Below, 24 T cell receptor beta chains from the same sample are listed, as sequenced in a study of glioma-infiltrating T cells after dendritic cell vaccination. TCRdb's table, derived via immunoSEQ multiplex PCR, lists solely in-frame clones and lacks some. The table includes about 90,000 clones, over 65% detected once. Specimen: blood, collected before dendritic cell vaccination. These TCRs come from a human donor with glioblastoma.

This chain connects TRBV6-4 to TRBJ2-3; 7 bases are shared with TRBD2. The CDR3 is made up of 15 amino acids. The germline V gene has CDR1 MRHNA and CDR2 SNTAGT. V gave up 0 bases and J gave up 0 bases; unmatched junction bases: 0. In DNA, the CDR3 is TGTGCCAGCAGTGACTCAGCGGGGAGCACAGATACGCAGTATTTT. This gives the protein CASSDSAGSTDTQYF.

The V gene is TRBV19, the J gene TRBJ1-1; D possibly corresponds to TRBD1 (6 bases). The CDR3 totals 15 residues. Trimming shortened V by 6 bases and J by 6 bases, and 20 bases separated the two germline ends. CDR1 is LNHDA and CDR2 is SQIVND in the germline V gene (reference sequence). CDR3 coding DNA: TGTGCCAGTAGCCCCCCGGACAGCGAGGCGTCTGAAGCTTTCTTT. It is translated as CASSPPDSEASEAFF.

The V and J genes are TRBV19 and TRBJ2-6, with D perhaps matching TRBD1 (6 bases). The CDR3 is 18 residues long. CDR1 and CDR2 (germline): LNHDA, SQIVND (reference sequence). V was clipped by 4 bases and J by 4 bases, with 20 bases between them. CDR3 sequence (DNA): TGTGCCAGTAGTACCTTTCTGGGGGCCGCCGAAGGGGCCAACGTCCTGACTTTC. It translates to CASSTFLGAAEGANVLTF.

J is TRBJ2-1 and V is TRBV6-5, with no clear D. V was shortened by 2 bases and J by 6 bases, with 8 bases between the two germline ends. Looked up from germline, CDR1 is MNHEY and CDR2 is SVGAGI. CDR3 length equals 13 residues. The CDR3, as DNA: TGTGCCAGCAGTTACCGGAGAGTCAATGAGCAGTTCTTC. Amino acid sequence: CASSYRRVNEQFF.

The J gene is TRBJ2-7, the V gene TRBV29-1; no reliable D call. Germline lookup yields CDR1 SQVTM and CDR2 ANQGSEA. This CDR3 is built from 14 residues. The V gene lost 6 bases and the J gene lost 6 bases, with 21 bases spanning the gap. CDR3: CSVARVGRGREQYF. The CDR3 coding sequence is TGCAGCGTCGCCCGGGTCGGTCGAGGTCGCGAGCAGTACTTC.

The chain recombines TRBV7-9 with TRBJ2-7; D is possibly TRBD2 (5 bases). CDR1 SEHNR and CDR2 FQNEAQ come from the germline V gene (reference sequence). CDR3 length: 16 amino acids. V was clipped by 4 bases and J by 0 bases, with 16 bases between them. Here the CDR3 reads CASSSPGRGFSYEQYF. The CDR3 DNA reads TGTGCCAGCAGCTCCCCCGGACGGGGATTCTCCTACGAGCAGTACTTC.

In DNA, the CDR3 is TGCGCCAGCAGCCAAGCGGGGACTCAACTTGGGGTGCAGTATTTT. This gives the protein CASSQAGTQLGVQYF. The V gene is TRBV4-1, the J gene TRBJ2-3; maybe TRBD2 (6 bases). This CDR3 is 15 amino acids long. Trimming shortened V by 1 base and J by 11 bases, and 19 bases separated the two germline ends. The germline gives CDR1 MGHRA, CDR2 YSYEKL.

This chain links TRBV5-1 with TRBJ2-3; tentative D call: TRBD1 (6 bases). V was pared by 0 bases and J by 5 bases, with 13 bases between. The CDR3 has 15 amino acids. CDR1 is SGHRS, CDR2 YFSETQ, per germline. The CDR3 here is CASSLAQGRKDTQYF. The CDR3 nucleotides are TGCGCCAGCAGCTTGGCCCAGGGGAGAAAAGATACGCAGTATTTT.

The chain combines TRBV5-1 with TRBJ2-3, with 11 bases matching TRBD2. CDR1 is SGHRS and CDR2 is YFSETQ in the germline V gene. V was pared by 3 bases and J by 4 bases, with 4 bases of the junction left unmatched. The CDR3 consists of 15 residues. Written as DNA, the CDR3 is TGCGCCAGCAGCTCACTAGCGGGAGCAGCAGATACGCAGTATTTT. This encodes CASSSLAGAADTQYF.

The V and J genes are TRBV5-4 and TRBJ1-1; tentative D call: TRBD1 (6 bases). This CDR3 is built from 16 residues. The germline gives CDR1 SGHNT, CDR2 YYREEE (reference sequence). V was pared by 0 bases and J by 5 bases, with 17 bases between. This CDR3 is CASSLAPQGLRTEAFF. The CDR3 nucleotides read TGTGCCAGCAGCTTGGCACCACAGGGCCTCAGGACTGAAGCTTTCTTT.

The rearrangement joins TRBV27 to TRBJ2-7, with TRBD1 as a possible D gene (7 bases). V was pared by 3 bases and J by 5 bases, with 20 bases between. The CDR3 consists of 16 residues. From germline, CDR1 is MNHEY and CDR2 SMNVEV (reference sequence). Here the CDR3 DNA reads TGTGCCAGCAGTTTGGGCCGCCAGGGGGGACTCAACGAGCAGTACTTC. As protein: CASSLGRQGGLNEQYF.

The chain carries TRBV7-2 and TRBJ2-3; 7 bases are shared with TRBD2. Germline CDR1 and CDR2: SGHTA and FQGNSA. V shed 5 bases, J shed 0 bases, and the junction held 5 bases outside the gene matches. The CDR3 covers 15 residues. CDR3 sequence: CASSPLAVSTDTQYF. CDR3 bases: TGTGCCAGCAGCCCCCTAGCGGTTAGCACAGATACGCAGTATTTT.

The J gene is TRBJ2-7, the V gene TRBV6-6; 15 bases match TRBD2. The CDR3 has 15 amino acids. From germline, CDR1 is MNHNY and CDR2 SVGAGI (reference sequence). The DNA for the CDR3 is TGTGCCAGCAGTTCCTCGGGACTAGCGGGAGGCCCCCTTCCGGTC. Protein product: CASSSSGLAGGPLPV.

The chain combines TRBV29-1 with TRBJ2-5; 9 bases are a match to TRBD1. The CDR3 loop spans 14 amino acids. Trimming cost V 3 bases and J 0 bases; bases outside gene matches: 2. CDR1 and CDR2 (germline): SQVTM, ANQGSEA. The CDR3 nucleotides are TGCAGCGTTGATGACAGGGGGAACCAAGAGACCCAGTACTTC. The encoded protein is CSVDDRGNQETQYF.

This chain joins TRBV5-1 and TRBJ2-2, with TRBD1 matching over 9 bases. CDR1 and CDR2 from the germline V gene are SGHRS and YFSETQ. V was clipped by 4 bases and J by 11 bases; unmatched bases: 9. The CDR3 spans 14 residues. The CDR3 nucleotides read TGCGCCAGCAGCGCCGGGACAGGGACAGGAGAGCTGTTTTTT. It translates to CASSAGTGTGELFF. Filled out from reference TRBV5-1 and TRBJ2-2, the complete variable domain reads KAGVTQTPRYLIKTRGQQVTLSCSPISGHRSVSWYQQTPGQGLQFLFEYFSETQRNKGNFPGRFSGRQFSNSRSEMNVSTLELGDSALYLCASSAGTGTGELFFGEGSRLTVL.

The chain links TRBV5-6 to TRBJ2-1, with 11 bases fitting TRBD2. The CDR3 spans 15 residues. Germline V gene lookup returns CDR1 SGHDT and CDR2 YYEEEE. J was trimmed by 9 bases and V by 4 bases; bases with no gene match: 9. The chain's CDR3 is CASSAGTSGGLEQFF. The CDR3 nucleotides read TGTGCCAGCAGCGCAGGGACTAGCGGAGGGCTTGAGCAGTTCTTC.

The V call is TRBV9, the J call TRBJ2-1, with TRBD2 identical over 13 bases. V gave up 1 base and J gave up 3 bases; unmatched junction bases: 1. Germline lookup yields CDR1 SGDLS and CDR2 YYNGEE. The CDR3 is made up of 16 amino acids. The CDR3 DNA sequence: TGTGCCAGCAGCGTAAGGACTAGCGGGGGCTACAATGAGCAGTTCTTC. It encodes CASSVRTSGGYNEQFF.

The chain is built from TRBV6-5 and TRBJ1-5; possible D gene TRBD1, 5 bases. CDR1 and CDR2 (germline): MNHEY, SVGAGI. The CDR3 is 14 residues long. V lost 0 bases, J lost 7 bases, and 10 bases lay in between. DNA of the CDR3: TGTGCCAGCAGTTACTCGGGAGGGACGCAGCCCCAGCATTTT. This translates into CASSYSGGTQPQHF.

This chain joins TRBV5-4 and TRBJ1-4, with 9 bases fitting TRBD1. CDR3 length: 14 amino acids. Germline V CDR1 and CDR2: SGHNT, YYREEE (reference sequence). V trimming: 4 bases; J trimming: 10 bases; junction bases outside the gene matches: 8. The CDR3 is CASSGDRDTGKLFF. CDR3 bases: TGTGCCAGCAGCGGGGACAGGGACACGGGAAAACTGTTTTTT.

The rearrangement joins TRBV9 to TRBJ2-1, with 8 positions matching TRBD2. With V trimmed by 0 bases and J by 8 bases, 13 bases remained unmatched. Germline V gives CDR1 SGDLS, CDR2 YYNGEE. The CDR3 covers 17 residues. CDR3 coding DNA: TGTGCCAGCAGCGTAGGGGGAGCGGGGGACCTTCGTTATGAGCAGTTCTTC. Amino acid sequence: CASSVGGAGDLRYEQFF.

V and J are TRBV6-1 and TRBJ1-5; tentative D call: TRBD1 (6 bases). CDR1 MNHNS and CDR2 SASEGT come from the germline V gene. Trimming stripped 3 bases from V and 4 bases from J, with 13 bases between. The CDR3 runs to 15 residues. This CDR3 reads CASSDMGALNQPQHF. The DNA of the CDR3 is TGTGCCAGCAGTGACATGGGGGCCCTTAATCAGCCCCAGCATTTT.

The V and J genes are TRBV6-5 and TRBJ1-1; 7 bases match TRBD1. Trimming took 6 bases from V and 1 from J; bases not matched to a gene: 5. Germline CDR1 and CDR2: MNHEY and SVGAGI. The CDR3 runs to 14 residues. DNA of the CDR3: TGTGCCAGCAGAACAAGGGGGCGGAACACTGAAGCTTTCTTT. Residues: CASRTRGRNTEAFF.

The V and J genes are TRBV27 and TRBJ1-2, with D tentatively TRBD1 (6 bases). The CDR3 is 15 amino acids. CDR1 and CDR2 (germline): MNHEY, SMNVEV (reference sequence). The V gene lost 4 bases and the J gene lost 2 bases, with 14 bases spanning the gap. CDR3 region: CASSYGPTGNYGYTF. Here the CDR3 DNA reads TGTGCCAGCAGTTACGGCCCGACAGGAAACTATGGCTACACCTTC.

This chain uses TRBV4-2 with TRBJ2-3; 11 bases agree with TRBD2. After removal of 4 bases from V and 6 bases from J, the junction contained 15 bases not matched to a gene. The CDR3 loop spans 18 amino acids. The germline CDR1 and CDR2 sequences are LGHNA and YNFKEQ. CDR3 amino acids: CASSRSGTSGTRRDTQYF. CDR3 coding DNA: TGTGCCAGCAGCCGCAGCGGGACTAGCGGAACCCGTCGGGATACGCAGTATTTT.